Following are 15 T cell receptor beta chains from one sample sequenced in a study of T cell responses to AZD1222 COVID-19 vaccine. The protocol was immunoSEQ multiplex PCR, while the TCRdb copy is restricted to in-frame clones and leaves out a portion. The repertoire holds roughly 140,000 clones, with 90% as singletons. This specimen consisted of peripheral blood, obtained 28 days after the second AZD1222 dose. The receptors shown here come from an adult who received the AZD1222 COVID-19 vaccine.

The rearrangement uses TRBV9 and TRBJ2-1; 9 nucleotides align to TRBD1. With 0 bases clipped from V and 9 bases from J, the junction kept 7 bases outside the gene matches. Germline V gene lookup returns CDR1 SGDLS and CDR2 YYNGEE. The CDR3 covers 15 residues. CDR3 in amino acids: CASSVGGTGLAEQFF. CDR3 coding DNA: TGTGCCAGCAGCGTAGGAGGGACAGGGTTGGCTGAGCAGTTCTTC.

This clone was counted once. The chain carries TRBV6-5 and TRBJ1-3; D call uncertain. The length of the CDR3 is 16 residues. Germline-derived CDR1 and CDR2 are MNHEY and SVGAGI. Deletions cut 0 bases from V and 2 bases from J, with 11 bases between. CDR3 bases: TGTGCCAGCAGTTACTCCCCTTTGGCCCCTGGAAACACCATATATTTT. It codes for CASSYSPLAPGNTIYF.

This chain links TRBV27 with TRBJ2-2, with TRBD2 identical over 14 bases. Germline loops: CDR1 MNHEY, CDR2 SMNVEV (reference sequence). This CDR3 is built from 17 residues. After removal of 5 bases from V and 7 bases from J, the junction contained 9 bases not matched to a gene. The CDR3 loop reads CASSPTSGRVLFGELFF. In DNA form, the CDR3 reads TGTGCCAGCAGTCCGACTAGCGGGAGGGTCTTATTCGGGGAGCTGTTTTTT.

This chain uses TRBV6-5 with TRBJ1-1; D is perhaps TRBD1 (6 bases). This CDR3 spans 12 amino acids. CDR1 is MNHEY and CDR2 is SVGAGI in the germline V gene. Trimming stripped 10 bases from V and 1 base from J, with 10 bases between. The CDR3 DNA follows: TGTGCCACCCAACAGGGGAACACTGAAGCTTTCTTT. Amino acids: CATQQGNTEAFF.

This clone occurred many times. The chain employs TRBV4-3 and TRBJ1-4; no definite D call. The CDR3 totals 15 residues. The germline V gene encodes CDR1 LGHNA and CDR2 YSLEER. V was pared by 0 bases and J by 1 base, with 6 bases between. CDR3 DNA: TGCGCCAGCAGCCAAGATTCGGGAACTAATGAAAAACTGTTTTTT. This codes for CASSQDSGTNEKLFF.

The chain combines TRBV6-5 with TRBJ1-3, with D hard to call. This CDR3 is 14 amino acids long. Germline CDR1 reads MNHEY; CDR2 reads SVGAGI. V was pared by 7 bases and J by 0 bases, with 10 bases between. The DNA for the CDR3 is TGTGCCAGCAATACAGCCAGCTCTGGAAACACCATATATTTT. As protein: CASNTASSGNTIYF.

This chain links TRBV4-2 with TRBJ2-1, with 9 bases aligning to TRBD2. This CDR3 has 15 residues. The V segment lost 1 base and the J segment 5 bases; nucleotides outside the gene matches: 3. Germline assignment: CDR1 LGHNA and CDR2 YNFKEQ. CDR3 sequence reads: CASSQAPSGDNEQFF. The CDR3 nucleotides read TGTGCCAGCAGCCAAGCGCCTAGCGGGGACAATGAGCAGTTCTTC.

J is TRBJ1-6 and V is TRBV4-2, with TRBD1 identical over 7 bases. V was pared by 1 base and J by 9 bases, with 18 bases of the junction left unmatched. Germline V gene sequence: CDR1 LGHNA, CDR2 YNFKEQ. The CDR3 has 19 residues. For the CDR3, the DNA is TGTGCCAGCAGCCAAGGGGCAGACAGGGAAGTGTTCCTTGGTTCACCCCTCCACTTT. Protein: CASSQGADREVFLGSPLHF.

The rearrangement links TRBV19 to TRBJ2-3, with a tentative D call TRBD2 (5 bases). The germline V gene encodes CDR1 LNHDA and CDR2 SQIVND (reference sequence). The V gene lost 3 bases and the J gene lost 4 bases, with 11 bases spanning the gap. CDR3 length equals 14 residues. CDR3 sequence (DNA): TGTGCCAGTAGTATGAATTTAGCGTCAGATACGCAGTATTTT. Its translation: CASSMNLASDTQYF.

The J gene is TRBJ2-1, the V gene TRBV6-1; perhaps D is TRBD1 or TRBD2 (6 bases each). V was shortened by 3 bases and J by 7 bases, with 13 bases between the two germline ends. The CDR3 covers 14 residues. The V gene's germline CDR1 is MNHNS and CDR2 SASEGT. The CDR3 region is CASSESRGGNEQFF. The CDR3 DNA reads TGTGCCAGCAGTGAGTCCAGGGGAGGTAATGAGCAGTTCTTC.

CDR3 DNA sequence: TGTGCCAGCAGCCCCCAACCAACTAGCGGGAGTTCCCCTAACCATGAGCAGTTCTTC. This encodes CASSPQPTSGSSPNHEQFF. This rearrangement joins TRBV7-3 to TRBJ2-1, with 11 bases matching TRBD2. Germline V gene sequence: CDR1 SGHTA, CDR2 FQGTGA. J was trimmed by 8 bases and V by 5 bases; bases with no gene match: 20. The CDR3 is made up of 19 amino acids.

The V call is TRBV5-6, the J call TRBJ2-2; maybe TRBD2 (5 bases). The germline V gene encodes CDR1 SGHDT and CDR2 YYEEEE. The CDR3 consists of 14 residues. V dropped 6 bases and J dropped 6 bases, with 15 bases sitting between them. The CDR3 spells CASTGGNPPGELFF. The CDR3, as DNA: TGTGCCAGCACCGGAGGCAACCCACCCGGGGAGCTGTTTTTT.

The chain has TRBV28 and TRBJ2-1; D might be TRBD2 (5 bases). The CDR3 has 15 amino acids. V was shortened by 3 bases and J by 3 bases, with 12 bases between the two germline ends. The germline gives CDR1 MDHEN, CDR2 SYDVKM. Written as DNA, the CDR3 is TGTGCCAGCAGTTTTCGCGGGTTCTTCTACAATGAGCAGTTCTTC. It specifies CASSFRGFFYNEQFF.

J is TRBJ2-7 and V is TRBV21-1; TRBD1 is the table's D call and was not checked against the DNA. TRBV21-1 is assigned pseudogene status. There are 14 residues in the CDR3. The CDR3 sequence: CASSKRTAAYEQYF. CDR3 sequence (DNA): TGTGCCAGCAGCAAAAGGACAGCCGCCTACGAGCAGTACTTC.

The rearrangement links TRBV19 to TRBJ2-2; tentative D call: TRBD2 (6 bases). The CDR3 runs 16 residues. The V and J ends lost 7 bases and 0 bases respectively, with 15 bases between them. Germline CDR1 and CDR2: LNHDA and SQIVND (reference sequence). CDR3 bases: TGTGCCAGTACTCTCCGCGGAGGGGCGAACACCGGGGAGCTGTTTTTT. Protein product: CASTLRGGANTGELFF.